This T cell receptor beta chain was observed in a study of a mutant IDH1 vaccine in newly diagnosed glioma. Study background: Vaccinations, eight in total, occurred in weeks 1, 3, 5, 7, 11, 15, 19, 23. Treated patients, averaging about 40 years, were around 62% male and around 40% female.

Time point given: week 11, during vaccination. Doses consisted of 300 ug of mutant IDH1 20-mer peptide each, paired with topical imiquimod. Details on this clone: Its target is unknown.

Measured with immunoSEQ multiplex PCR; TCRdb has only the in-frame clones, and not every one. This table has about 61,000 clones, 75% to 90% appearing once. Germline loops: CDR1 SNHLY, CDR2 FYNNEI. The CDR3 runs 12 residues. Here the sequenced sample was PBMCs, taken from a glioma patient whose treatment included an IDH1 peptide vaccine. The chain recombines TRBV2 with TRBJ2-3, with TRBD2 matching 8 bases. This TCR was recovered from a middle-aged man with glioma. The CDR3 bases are TGTGCGCGGGAGGACGGCACAGATACGCAGTATTTT. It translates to CAREDGTDTQYF. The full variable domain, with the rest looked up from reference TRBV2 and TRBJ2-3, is EPEVTQTPSHQVTQMGQEVILRCVPISNHLYFYWYRQILGQKVEFLVSFYNNEISEKSEIFDDQFSVERPDGSNFTLKIRSTKLEDSAMYFCAREDGTDTQYFGPGTRLTVL.